This note documents a single T cell receptor beta chain sequence. Since no conserved phenylalanine or tryptophan closes the CDR3, a read error is the likely cause. This sample is drawn from a study of read filtering for tumor transcriptome and immune sequencing. Overall study: By R-ISS, stages I, II and III held approximately 8, 17 and 7 patients.

This library used around 0.4 ug RNA and molecular barcoded adaptors spanning alpha/delta and beta/gamma chains. Each CDR3 protein gets one entry after TCRdb re-called the reads with MiXCR. The sample has approximately 50,000 distinct CDR3 sequences, roughly 19% seen once. The CDR3 is made up of 12 amino acids. Trimming took 3 bases from V and 5 from J, leaving 4 bases between them. Sequencing used a population of CD138-negative cells sorted from bone marrow. The TCR comes from a donor over 35 with multiple myeloma. The rearrangement joins TRBV12-3 or TRBV12-4 to TRBJ1-4, with D unresolved. The CDR3 sequence: CASSFANEKLFS. In nucleotides, the CDR3 is TGTGCCAGCAGTTTTGCCAATGAAAAACTGTTTTCT.